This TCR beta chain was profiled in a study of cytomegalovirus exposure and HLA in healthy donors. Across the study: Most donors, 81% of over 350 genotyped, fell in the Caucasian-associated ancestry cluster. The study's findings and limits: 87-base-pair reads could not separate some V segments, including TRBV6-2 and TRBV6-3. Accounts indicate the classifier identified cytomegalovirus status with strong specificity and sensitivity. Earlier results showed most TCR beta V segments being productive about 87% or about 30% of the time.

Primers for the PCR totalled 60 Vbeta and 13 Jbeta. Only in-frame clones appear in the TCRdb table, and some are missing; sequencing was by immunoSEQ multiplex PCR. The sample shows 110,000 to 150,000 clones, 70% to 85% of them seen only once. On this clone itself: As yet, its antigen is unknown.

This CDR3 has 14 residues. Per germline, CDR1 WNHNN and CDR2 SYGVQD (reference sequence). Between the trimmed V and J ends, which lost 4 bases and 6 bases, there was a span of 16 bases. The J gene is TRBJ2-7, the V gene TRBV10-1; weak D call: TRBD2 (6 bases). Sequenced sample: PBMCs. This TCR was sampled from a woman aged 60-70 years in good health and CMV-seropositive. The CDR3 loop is CASSGIAAHLEQYF. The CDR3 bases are TGCGCCAGCAGTGGTATAGCGGCTCACCTCGAGCAGTACTTC.